The sequence of this T cell receptor beta chain was determined in a study of control samples from healthy donors and cancer patients. After removal of 0 bases from V and 2 bases from J, the junction contained 5 bases not matched to a gene. Germline CDR1 is SGHTS and CDR2 is YDEGEE. This CDR3 is built from 16 residues. Clones were read by immunoSEQ multiplex PCR, and TCRdb kept only the in-frame ones, dropping some. The sample carries around 53,000 clones, about nine tenths recorded once. The TCR originated in a man aged 55 to 69 with head and neck cancer. The rearrangement joins TRBV5-8 to TRBJ2-5; 9 nucleotides align to TRBD2. The sequenced material came from PBMCs. CDR3 sequence: CASSLGLADIQETQYF. The CDR3 region has the DNA TGTGCCAGCAGCTTGGGACTAGCGGATATACAAGAGACCCAGTACTTC.